One sample yielded the 17 T cell receptor beta chains listed below, sequenced in a study of blood T cell repertoires in COVID-19. Using immunoSEQ multiplex PCR, the repertoire was profiled, and TCRdb retains in-frame clones only, with some absent. This table has under 200,000 clones, less than 90% appearing once. The sequencing sample was made of peripheral blood. Source of these receptors: a woman aged 65 to 85 with COVID-19, enrolled during active disease.

The rearrangement uses TRBV5-1 and TRBJ2-7, with 8 bases matching TRBD1. J lost 3 bases, V lost 0 bases, and 2 bases had no gene match. Per germline, CDR1 SGHRS and CDR2 YFSETQ. The CDR3 has 14 amino acids. Here the CDR3 reads CASSLETGVYEQYF. CDR3 coding DNA: TGCGCCAGCAGCTTGGAGACAGGGGTCTACGAGCAGTACTTC.

This chain connects TRBV7-6 to TRBJ2-5; TRBD1 agrees at 9 bases. After removal of 5 bases from V and 4 bases from J, the junction contained 5 bases not matched to a gene. CDR1 is SGHVS and CDR2 is FNYEAQ in the germline V gene. This CDR3 is 14 amino acids long. The CDR3 coding sequence is TGTGCCAGCAGCCCAGGGACAGGGCGAGAGACCCAGTACTTC. Residues: CASSPGTGRETQYF.

The gene calls are TRBV9 and TRBJ1-4, with 9 nucleotides matching TRBD1. The trim removed 5 bases at V and 4 bases at J, leaving 9 bases unmatched. From germline, CDR1 is SGDLS and CDR2 YYNGEE. The CDR3 consists of 16 residues. The DNA for the CDR3 is TGTGCCAGCAGTCCGGGACAGGGAATGAATAATGAAAAACTGTTTTTT. This gives the protein CASSPGQGMNNEKLFF.

The V gene is TRBV18, the J gene TRBJ2-1, with TRBD2 identical over 12 bases. Germline V gene lookup returns CDR1 KGHSH and CDR2 LQKENI. The CDR3 has 18 residues. V trimming: 4 bases; J trimming: 0 bases; junction bases outside the gene matches: 7. CDR3 amino acids: CASSLATTSGSSYNEQFF. The CDR3 DNA is TGTGCCAGCTCACTGGCTACGACTAGCGGGAGCTCCTACAATGAGCAGTTCTTC.

The V and J genes are TRBV3-1 (or the pseudogene TRBV3-2) and TRBJ2-5; D ambiguous. CDR1 is LGHDT, CDR2 YNNKEL, per germline (reference sequence). The V end lost 1 base, the J end lost 9 bases, and 15 bases lay between the germline ends. The CDR3 length is 14 residues. CDR3 sequence: CASSQVERPRSQYF. In DNA form, the CDR3 reads TGTGCCAGCAGCCAAGTAGAGAGGCCTAGGTCCCAGTACTTC.

The CDR3 sequence is CASSPQGSRTEAFF. The DNA for the CDR3 is TGTGCCAGCAGCCCACAGGGATCTAGGACTGAAGCTTTCTTT. J is TRBJ1-1 and V is TRBV7-2; possible D gene TRBD1, 6 bases. Germline V lookup: CDR1 SGHTA, CDR2 FQGNSA. CDR3 length equals 14 residues. The V and J ends lost 5 bases and 5 bases respectively, with 15 bases between them.

This chain uses TRBV3-1 (or the pseudogene TRBV3-2) with TRBJ2-6, with 7 bases matching TRBD2. Germline V gene sequence: CDR1 LGHDT, CDR2 YNNKEL (reference sequence). The CDR3 sequence is 18 residues long. V gave up 5 bases and J gave up 1 base; unmatched junction bases: 11. The CDR3 DNA reads TGTGCCAGCAGCGCTCCAAGGTCTAGCGGATCTGGGGCCAACGTCCTGACTTTC. Translated: CASSAPRSSGSGANVLTF.

This clone was detected once. The rearrangement joins TRBV7-8 to TRBJ2-7; 8 bases are shared with TRBD2. The V gene's germline CDR1 is SGHVS and CDR2 FQNEAQ. This CDR3 comprises 14 residues. Losses at the gene ends were 3 bases for V and 6 bases for J; bases not matched to a gene: 7. The CDR3 DNA is TGTGCCAGCAGCTTTGGGGGGGCGGGGGGCGAGCAGTACGTC. Encoded protein: CASSFGGAGGEQYV.

The J gene is TRBJ2-7, the V gene TRBV6-5; 10 positions match TRBD2. Germline V gene data show CDR1 as MNHEY and CDR2 as SVGAGI. The CDR3 runs to 16 residues. V gave up 2 bases and J gave up 2 bases; unmatched junction bases: 6. The CDR3 spells CASSYRTSGVAYEQYF. Here the CDR3 DNA reads TGTGCCAGCAGTTACCGGACTAGCGGTGTAGCCTACGAGCAGTACTTC.

This clone was observed once. This chain links TRBV30 with TRBJ1-3; the D is unclear. Per the germline V gene, CDR1 is GTSNPN and CDR2 is SVGIG (reference sequence). V was pared by 3 bases and J by 0 bases, with 15 bases between. The CDR3 loop spans 16 amino acids. CDR3 nucleotides: TGTGCCTGGAGGCAAGATACACGGAGCTCTGGAAACACCATATATTTT. This encodes CAWRQDTRSSGNTIYF.

V usage is TRBV5-1 and J usage is TRBJ2-2; 13 bases fit TRBD2. The CDR3 contains 19 residues. The V gene end was trimmed by 3 bases and the J gene end by 6 bases; junction bases not matched to a gene: 14. Germline V gives CDR1 SGHRS, CDR2 YFSETQ. In nucleotides, the CDR3 is TGCGCCAGCAGCTCAGAGCCGACTAGCGGGAGGAATAGGGCCGGGGAGCTGTTTTTT. This sequence encodes CASSSEPTSGRNRAGELFF.

The V call is TRBV19, the J call TRBJ2-7; the D gene is possibly TRBD1 (6 bases). The CDR3 loop spans 11 amino acids. Trimming removed 10 bases at V and 2 bases at J, with 9 bases between. The germline V gene encodes CDR1 LNHDA and CDR2 SQIVND (reference sequence). CDR3 in amino acids: CATGQTYEQYF. For the CDR3, the DNA is TGTGCCACAGGACAGACCTACGAGCAGTACTTC.

This clone was observed a few times. CDR3 sequence: CSAAGFRQGYTF. The DNA of the CDR3 is TGCAGCGCAGCGGGGTTTCGACAGGGCTACACCTTC. The V call is TRBV29-1, the J call TRBJ1-2, with D possibly matching TRBD1 (5 bases). The germline CDR1 and CDR2 sequences are SQVTM and ANQGSEA. The CDR3 has 12 residues. The V gene lost 7 bases and the J gene lost 8 bases, with 17 bases spanning the gap.

The chain carries TRBV28 and TRBJ1-2; D call uncertain. CDR3 length: 10 amino acids. Germline CDR1 is MDHEN and CDR2 is SYDVKM. V gave up 7 bases and J gave up 8 bases, with 8 bases separating them. The CDR3 DNA sequence: TGTGCCAGCACACGGTACGGCTACACCTTC. Its translation is CASTRYGYTF.

The CDR3 is CASSLDRNQPQHF. CDR3 bases: TGTGCCAGCAGCCTCGACAGGAATCAGCCCCAGCATTTT. This chain uses TRBV6-5 with TRBJ1-5, with D possibly TRBD1 on 6 matching bases. Trimming shortened V by 6 bases and J by 4 bases, and 10 bases separated the two germline ends. CDR3 size: 13 residues. The germline gives CDR1 MNHEY, CDR2 SVGAGI.

This rearrangement joins TRBV7-2 to TRBJ2-2; 7 nucleotides line up with TRBD1. CDR3 length: 15 amino acids. J was trimmed by 1 base and V by 5 bases; bases with no gene match: 4. Looked up from germline, CDR1 is SGHTA and CDR2 is FQGNSA. CDR3 protein: CASSPRTGNTGELFF. Here the CDR3 DNA reads TGTGCCAGCAGCCCGCGGACAGGGAACACCGGGGAGCTGTTTTTT.

V is TRBV5-6 and J is TRBJ1-2; 8 bases fit TRBD1. The CDR3 sequence is 13 residues long. V was pared by 4 bases and J by 6 bases, with 5 bases of the junction left unmatched. CDR1 is SGHDT and CDR2 is YYEEEE in the germline V gene. The CDR3 region has the DNA TGTGCCAGCAGCCCGAGGACAGGGAATGGCTACACCTTC. Protein: CASSPRTGNGYTF.